These 26 T cell receptor beta chains originate from one sample sequenced in a study of type 1 regulatory T cells. Whole-study findings and limits: Compared with non-type 1 regulatory T cells, type 1 regulatory T cells showed a more restricted TCR repertoire.

Antigen specificity for these receptors is unknown. MiXCR, run by TCRdb on the reads, gives a single entry per CDR3 protein. The sample carries about 71,000 distinct CDR3 sequences, around 21% recorded once. Sequencing was done on a sample of cultured type 1 regulatory T (Tr1) cells, either the whole culture or a sorted fraction (not recorded which). The receptors derive from a human donor in good health.

The chain combines TRBV9 with TRBJ2-7, with TRBD2 as a possible D gene (5 bases). CDR3 length equals 15 residues. The germline V gene encodes CDR1 SGDLS and CDR2 YYNGEE. The ends were cut back, 0 bases at V and 0 bases at J, with 10 bases in the middle. CDR3 amino acids: CASSVGVGASYEQYF. The CDR3, as DNA: TGTGCCAGCAGCGTAGGGGTGGGAGCCTCCTACGAGCAGTACTTC.

This clonotype was found a few times. The rearrangement uses TRBV12-3 or TRBV12-4 and TRBJ2-1; D is perhaps TRBD2 (5 bases). Between the trimmed V and J ends, which lost 5 bases and 9 bases, there was a span of 14 bases. The CDR3 is 13 residues long. The CDR3 is CASSQHGGGEQFF. CDR3 DNA sequence: TGTGCCAGCAGTCAGCACGGAGGAGGTGAGCAGTTCTTC.

In this sample, this clonotype turned up a few times. The rearrangement joins TRBV2 to TRBJ2-2; the D gene could be TRBD1 or TRBD2 (5 bases each). The CDR3 covers 16 residues. Trimming left V 8 bases short and J 0 bases short, with 16 bases between. Per the germline V gene, CDR1 is SNHLY and CDR2 is FYNNEI. The CDR3 sequence is CASHPGPRSNTGELFF. The DNA for the CDR3 is TGTGCCAGCCACCCGGGACCCCGGTCGAACACCGGGGAGCTGTTTTTT.

This clonotype was seen a handful of times. The rearrangement links TRBV3-1 to TRBJ2-7; tentatively, D is TRBD2 (6 bases). The V and J ends lost 1 base and 4 bases respectively, with 8 bases between them. The CDR3 has 13 residues. Per germline, CDR1 LGHDT and CDR2 YNNKEL (reference sequence). CDR3 in amino acids: CASSQGSGYEQYF. Here the CDR3 DNA reads TGTGCCAGCAGCCAAGGGAGCGGGTACGAGCAGTACTTC.

The chain employs TRBV10-3 and TRBJ2-5, with D possibly being TRBD2 (6 bases). The CDR3 totals 12 residues. V was shortened by 4 bases and J by 4 bases, with 7 bases between the two germline ends. Per the germline V gene, CDR1 is ENHRY and CDR2 is SYGVKD. This CDR3 is CAISGSGETQYF. The CDR3 DNA sequence: TGTGCCATCAGTGGTAGCGGAGAGACCCAGTACTTC.

In nucleotides, the CDR3 is TGTGCCAGCCTCCGCGCTCCCTCTGGAAACACCATATATTTT. It codes for CASLRAPSGNTIYF. The chain recombines TRBV5-6 with TRBJ1-3; no clear D gene. The length of the CDR3 is 14 residues. From germline, CDR1 is SGHDT and CDR2 YYEEEE. V was shortened by 7 bases and J by 0 bases, with 11 bases between the two germline ends.

The chain joins TRBV29-1 to TRBJ1-4; D is possibly TRBD1 (5 bases). Between the trimmed V and J ends, which lost 3 bases and 5 bases, there was a span of 16 bases. This CDR3 has 15 amino acids. Germline assignment: CDR1 SQVTM and CDR2 ANQGSEA. In nucleotides, the CDR3 is TGCAGCGTTGAGGTTAGCGGGACCCAGAATGAAAAACTGTTTTTT. This sequence encodes CSVEVSGTQNEKLFF.

This clonotype was found a few times. This chain connects TRBV3-1 to TRBJ2-5; D possibly corresponds to TRBD1 (5 bases). CDR1 is LGHDT and CDR2 is YNNKEL in the germline V gene (reference sequence). This CDR3 is built from 15 residues. V was pared by 3 bases and J by 4 bases, with 15 bases between. The CDR3 protein is CASSHNPTVGETQYF. CDR3 bases: TGTGCCAGCAGCCACAACCCGACAGTAGGAGAGACCCAGTACTTC.

In this sample, this clonotype turned up many times. This rearrangement joins TRBV5-1 to TRBJ2-5; no firm D call. Trimming pared 0 bases from V and 3 bases from J, leaving 6 bases between. Germline V gene sequence: CDR1 SGHRS, CDR2 YFSETQ. This CDR3 has 13 amino acids. The chain's CDR3 is CASSLGSEETQYF. The CDR3, as DNA: TGCGCCAGCAGCTTGGGGTCTGAAGAGACCCAGTACTTC.

This clonotype was observed a few times. This chain joins TRBV20-1 and TRBJ2-3; maybe TRBD2 (5 bases). The germline CDR1 and CDR2 sequences are DFQATT and SNEGSKA (reference sequence). Trimming took 3 bases from V and 2 from J, leaving 12 bases between them. This CDR3 is built from 14 residues. CDR3 protein: CSARRDPSTDTQYF. CDR3 sequence (DNA): TGCAGTGCTAGGAGGGATCCCTCCACAGATACGCAGTATTTT.

CDR3 residues: CAWRGLSGADTQYF. The CDR3 DNA reads TGTGCCTGGAGGGGACTATCCGGGGCAGATACGCAGTATTTT. This chain connects TRBV30 to TRBJ2-3; 7 bases agree with TRBD2. In germline, CDR1 is GTSNPN, CDR2 SVGIG (reference sequence). V dropped 3 bases and J dropped 4; count of bases not matched to a gene: 7. This CDR3 spans 14 amino acids.

This clonotype was seen at least ten times. The CDR3 reads CASSLTLGQGGQFF. CDR3 DNA: TGTGCCAGCAGCTTAACCCTGGGACAGGGTGGGCAGTTCTTC. The chain is built from TRBV7-2 and TRBJ2-1; 9 bases are shared with TRBD1. Trimming at V came to 2 bases and at J to 12 bases, leaving 8 bases not matched to a gene. The CDR3 extends over 14 amino acids. Per germline, CDR1 SGHTA and CDR2 FQGNSA.

V usage is TRBV20-1 and J usage is TRBJ2-7; D remains unclear. Germline CDR1 and CDR2: DFQATT and SNEGSKA (reference sequence). The CDR3 extends over 14 amino acids. Trimming stripped 5 bases from V and 1 base from J, with 15 bases between. This CDR3 reads CSAEDVNPSYEQYF. The CDR3 bases are TGCAGTGCTGAAGACGTTAACCCATCCTACGAGCAGTACTTC.

The V and J genes are TRBV5-1 and TRBJ2-5, with 7 bases identical to TRBD1. Germline CDR1 and CDR2: SGHRS and YFSETQ. Germline trimming cut 3 bases from V and 5 bases from J; bases unmatched to any gene: 10. The CDR3 has 15 residues. The CDR3 here is CASSSSTGSIETQYF. DNA of the CDR3: TGCGCCAGCAGCTCTTCGACAGGGTCAATCGAGACCCAGTACTTC.

V is TRBV12-3 or TRBV12-4 and J is TRBJ2-3; D might be TRBD2 (5 bases). The length of the CDR3 is 12 residues. V shed 6 bases and J shed 5 bases, with 9 bases lying between them. The CDR3 coding sequence is TGTGCCAGCAGGAAACTAGTAGATACGCAGTATTTT. Amino acids: CASRKLVDTQYF.

This chain links TRBV27 with TRBJ1-5; D is undetermined. This CDR3 region has 15 residues. Germline CDR1 MNHEY, CDR2 SMNVEV (reference sequence). V was trimmed by 5 bases and J by 5 bases, leaving 16 bases between them. The CDR3 region is CASSQVGRRDQPQHF. The CDR3 DNA follows: TGTGCCAGCAGTCAAGTAGGACGGCGGGATCAGCCCCAGCATTTT.

In this sample, this clonotype turned up a few times. In nucleotides, the CDR3 is TGTGCCATCAGTGAGTCAGATACGCAGTATTTT. Translated: CAISESDTQYF. The chain employs TRBV10-3 and TRBJ2-3; D gene uncertain. The germline gives CDR1 ENHRY, CDR2 SYGVKD. V was cut by 0 bases and J by 5 bases, with 0 bases left in between. The CDR3 is 11 amino acids.

The rearrangement links TRBV7-2 to TRBJ2-4; possible D gene TRBD1, 5 bases. Trimming pared 2 bases from V and 5 bases from J, leaving 10 bases between. The CDR3 consists of 14 residues. CDR1 is SGHTA, CDR2 FQGNSA, per germline. CDR3 nucleotides: TGTGCCAGCAGCTTACAAGGGGCCGAAAACATTCAGTACTTC. Translation: CASSLQGAENIQYF.

The genes are TRBV4-2 and TRBJ2-4; 8 bases line up with TRBD2. V dropped 1 base and J dropped 0; count of bases not matched to a gene: 8. The CDR3 runs to 18 residues. Germline values: CDR1 LGHNA, CDR2 YNFKEQ. Here the CDR3 DNA reads TGTGCCAGCAGCCAAGTACTAGCGGAGGCCAGAGCCAAAAACATTCAGTACTTC. This sequence encodes CASSQVLAEARAKNIQYF.

Ten or more counts support this clonotype. The chain uses TRBV25-1 and TRBJ2-5, with TRBD1 matching over 7 bases. V lost 6 bases and J lost 2; bases outside the gene matches: 12. Germline-derived CDR1 and CDR2 are MGHDK and SYGVNS. The length of the CDR3 is 16 residues. The CDR3 here is CASSPGRDSRQETQYF. As DNA, the CDR3 is TGTGCCAGCAGCCCCGGCCGGGACAGCAGACAAGAGACCCAGTACTTC.

This clonotype was picked up a small number of times. The chain joins TRBV5-6 to TRBJ2-1, with 9 bases lining up with TRBD2. Germline assignment: CDR1 SGHDT and CDR2 YYEEEE. The CDR3 covers 12 residues. The V gene end was trimmed by 2 bases and the J gene end by 10 bases; junction bases not matched to a gene: 1. This CDR3 is CASSFLAGEQFF. As DNA, the CDR3 is TGTGCCAGCAGCTTCCTAGCGGGGGAGCAGTTCTTC.

This clonotype was found a few times. The gene calls are TRBV20-1 and TRBJ2-5; TRBD2 matches 11 bases. This CDR3 has 16 residues. V dropped 1 base and J dropped 1; count of bases not matched to a gene: 5. Germline V gene lookup returns CDR1 DFQATT and CDR2 SNEGSKA (reference sequence). The DNA for the CDR3 is TGCAGTGCTAGAGCCACTAGCGGGAGCCTCCAAGAGACCCAGTACTTC. This sequence encodes CSARATSGSLQETQYF.

This clonotype was detected ten times or more. The chain joins TRBV11-2 to TRBJ1-1; D is perhaps TRBD1 (6 bases). CDR3 length equals 13 residues. Germline V gene data show CDR1 as SGHAT and CDR2 as FQNNGV. Trimming left V 1 base short and J 3 bases short, with 6 bases between. DNA for the CDR3: TGTGCCAGCAGCTTAGCAGGGGACACTGAAGCTTTCTTT. It specifies CASSLAGDTEAFF.

This clonotype is labeled medium-sized (0.01 to 0.1%). The chain's CDR3 is CASSLRRNYGYTF. The CDR3 region has the DNA TGTGCCAGCAGTTTGCGCAGGAACTATGGCTACACCTTC. The chain has TRBV12-3 or TRBV12-4 and TRBJ1-2; D is undetermined. This CDR3 has 13 amino acids. Trimming cost V 3 bases and J 2 bases, with 7 bases left between them.

The chain links TRBV20-1 to TRBJ2-3, with 9 bases that match TRBD2. The germline V gene has CDR1 DFQATT and CDR2 SNEGSKA (reference sequence). This CDR3 contains 12 residues. CDR3 amino acids: CSQALAGDTQYF. The CDR3 DNA follows: TGCAGCCAGGCACTAGCGGGAGATACGCAGTATTTT.

This clonotype was seen only a few times. V and J are TRBV5-1 and TRBJ1-1, with 8 positions matching TRBD1. The CDR3 loop spans 15 amino acids. The V gene end was trimmed by 4 bases and the J gene end by 1 base; junction bases not matched to a gene: 6. The germline CDR1 and CDR2 sequences are SGHRS and YFSETQ. Here the CDR3 DNA reads TGCGCCAGCAGCCCTGTGACAGGGGCGAACACTGAAGCTTTCTTT. Residues: CASSPVTGANTEAFF.